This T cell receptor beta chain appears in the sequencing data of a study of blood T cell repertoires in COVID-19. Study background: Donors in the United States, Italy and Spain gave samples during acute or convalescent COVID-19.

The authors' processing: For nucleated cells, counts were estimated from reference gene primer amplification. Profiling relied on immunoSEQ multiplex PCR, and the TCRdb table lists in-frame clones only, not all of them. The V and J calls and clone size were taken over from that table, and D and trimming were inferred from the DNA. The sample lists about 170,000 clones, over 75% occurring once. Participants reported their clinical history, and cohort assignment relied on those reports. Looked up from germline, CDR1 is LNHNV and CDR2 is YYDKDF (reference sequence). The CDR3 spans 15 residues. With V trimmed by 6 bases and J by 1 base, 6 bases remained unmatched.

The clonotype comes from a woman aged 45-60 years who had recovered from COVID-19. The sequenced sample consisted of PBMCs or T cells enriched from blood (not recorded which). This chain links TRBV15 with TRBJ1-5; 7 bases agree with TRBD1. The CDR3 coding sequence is TGTGCCACCAGACTCCCGACAGGGAGCAATCAGCCCCAGCATTTT. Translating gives CATRLPTGSNQPQHF.